This passage covers 30 T cell receptor beta chains from one sample sequenced in a study of blood T cell repertoires in COVID-19. Using immunoSEQ multiplex PCR, the repertoire was profiled, and TCRdb retains in-frame clones only, with some absent. The sample shows a few hundred thousand clones, approximately 83% of them seen only once. The sample comprised PBMCs or T cells enriched from blood (not recorded which). These receptors were collected from a woman aged 45-59 years who had recovered from COVID-19.

The chain recombines TRBV19 with TRBJ2-5; the D gene is possibly TRBD2 (5 bases). The CDR3 spans 15 residues. Germline CDR1 reads LNHDA; CDR2 reads SQIVND (reference sequence). V was trimmed by 6 bases and J by 4 bases, leaving 18 bases between them. The CDR3 nucleotides read TGTGCCAGTAGAAGTGTCGAGTCACGGGGAGAGACCCAGTACTTC. Translation: CASRSVESRGETQYF.

V gene TRBV19 combines with J gene TRBJ2-4, with D unclear. This CDR3 is 15 amino acids long. Germline CDR1 and CDR2: LNHDA and SQIVND (reference sequence). V was shortened by 1 base and J by 3 bases, with 10 bases between the two germline ends. The CDR3 DNA reads as TGTGCCAGTAGTATAGTAACAGTCGGCAAAAACATTCAGTACTTC. Translating gives CASSIVTVGKNIQYF.

The V gene is TRBV11-2, the J gene TRBJ1-6; D is unresolved. Trimming removed 5 bases from V and 9 bases from J, with 20 bases in between. The CDR3 has 16 amino acids. Germline V lookup: CDR1 SGHAT, CDR2 FQNNGV. CDR3 in amino acids: CASSPTTGLRGSPLHF. CDR3 sequence (DNA): TGTGCCAGCAGCCCCACAACCGGACTTCGGGGTTCACCCCTCCACTTT. The full variable domain, its missing parts supplied by reference TRBV11-2 and TRBJ1-6, is EAGVAQSPRYKIIEKRQSVAFWCNPISGHATLYWYQQILGQGPKLLIQFQNNGVVDDSQLPKDRFSAERLKGVDSTLKIQPAKLEDSAVYLCASSPTTGLRGSPLHFGNGTRLTVT.

The J gene is TRBJ1-2, the V gene TRBV28; the D is unclear. Germline assignment: CDR1 MDHEN and CDR2 SYDVKM. V lost 2 bases and J lost 6, with 7 bases in between. This CDR3 contains 12 residues. DNA for the CDR3: TGTGCCAGCAGTTTAGTCGGGAATGGCTACACCTTC. Protein sequence: CASSLVGNGYTF.

The CDR3 reads CASSSSRRGAFF. In DNA, the CDR3 is TGTGCCAGCAGCTCCTCGAGGAGGGGAGCTTTCTTT. J is TRBJ1-1 and V is TRBV5-6; a weak D match, TRBD1 (5 bases). Germline V lookup: CDR1 SGHDT, CDR2 YYEEEE. Deletions cut 3 bases from V and 10 bases from J, with 13 bases between. The CDR3 is 12 amino acids.

The V call is TRBV5-6, the J call TRBJ1-3; TRBD1 is a possible D gene (5 bases). Germline V gene sequence: CDR1 SGHDT, CDR2 YYEEEE. The ends were cut back, 3 bases at V and 0 bases at J, with 13 bases in the middle. The CDR3 is made up of 16 amino acids. The CDR3 DNA sequence: TGTGCCAGCAGCTCGGGGGGAACATTCTCTGGAAACACCATATATTTT. This gives the protein CASSSGGTFSGNTIYF.

This chain links TRBV14 with TRBJ1-4; D might be TRBD1 (5 bases). The CDR3 totals 16 residues. The ends were cut back, 2 bases at V and 8 bases at J, with 18 bases in the middle. Germline V gene sequence: CDR1 SGHDN, CDR2 FVKESK. The CDR3 region is CASSQPLRDGVEKLFF. DNA of the CDR3: TGTGCCAGCAGCCAACCGCTCAGGGATGGGGTCGAAAAACTGTTTTTT.

The chain joins TRBV3-1 (or the pseudogene TRBV3-2) to TRBJ2-1; TRBD2 agrees at 11 bases. V shed 0 bases, J shed 4 bases, and the junction held 8 bases outside the gene matches. The germline CDR1 and CDR2 sequences are LGHDT and YNNKEL (reference sequence). This CDR3 comprises 18 residues. This CDR3 reads CASSQDRASGGLYNEQFF. The CDR3 DNA follows: TGTGCCAGCAGCCAAGATAGGGCTAGCGGGGGGCTTTACAATGAGCAGTTCTTC.

The genes are TRBV28 and TRBJ2-7, with TRBD2 matching over 7 bases. Germline values: CDR1 MDHEN, CDR2 SYDVKM. The ends lost 5 bases at V and 2 bases at J; junction bases unmatched: 18. This CDR3 is built from 18 residues. CDR3 bases: TGTGCCAGCAGTACCTGGAAATTTACCCTAGCGGCCCCCTACGAGCAGTACTTC. Its translation: CASSTWKFTLAAPYEQYF.

This sequence joins TRBV11-2 and TRBJ2-7, with TRBD2 as a possible D gene (7 bases). The CDR3 consists of 14 residues. Germline CDR1 reads SGHAT; CDR2 reads FQNNGV. The V gene lost 5 bases and the J gene lost 7 bases, with 18 bases spanning the gap. The CDR3 region is CASSRGRGAGEQYF. CDR3 nucleotide sequence: TGTGCCAGCAGCCGGGGACGGGGGGCTGGAGAGCAGTACTTC.

The chain is built from TRBV19 and TRBJ2-1, with 8 bases lining up with TRBD2. V was clipped by 1 base and J by 6 bases; unmatched bases: 5. This CDR3 is 15 amino acids long. Germline values: CDR1 LNHDA, CDR2 SQIVND (reference sequence). CDR3 region: CASSIAGGRSNEQFF. The CDR3 region has the DNA TGTGCCAGTAGTATAGCGGGCGGGAGGAGCAATGAGCAGTTCTTC.

This sequence joins TRBV10-3 and TRBJ1-5; perhaps TRBD1 as D (5 bases). The V gene lost 3 bases and the J gene lost 7 bases, with 28 bases spanning the gap. CDR1 ENHRY and CDR2 SYGVKD come from the germline V gene. This CDR3 is built from 19 residues. This CDR3 is CAISEQGPWGVGHDQPQHF. CDR3 DNA: TGTGCCATCAGTGAACAAGGGCCCTGGGGGGTGGGTCATGACCAGCCCCAGCATTTT.

This chain uses TRBV3-1 (or the pseudogene TRBV3-2) with TRBJ1-1, with 9 positions matching TRBD1. Germline V gene lookup returns CDR1 LGHDT and CDR2 YNNKEL (reference sequence). With 6 bases clipped from V and 3 bases from J, the junction kept 5 bases outside the gene matches. The CDR3 spans 14 residues. CDR3 loop: CASSRQGDHTEAFF. As DNA, the CDR3 is TGTGCCAGCAGTCGACAGGGGGACCACACTGAAGCTTTCTTT.

The chain is built from TRBV6-5 and TRBJ1-5; D is ambiguous. The CDR3 sequence is 14 residues long. Germline loops: CDR1 MNHEY, CDR2 SVGAGI. V was trimmed by 10 bases and J by 0 bases, leaving 13 bases between them. The CDR3: CATLPIDSNQPQHF. CDR3 coding DNA: TGTGCCACCCTACCTATAGATAGCAATCAGCCCCAGCATTTT.

This CDR3 is CASSPPAGSTNTQYF. The CDR3 DNA sequence: TGTGCCAGCTCACCACCCGCAGGGTCAACGAATACGCAGTATTTT. The genes are TRBV18 and TRBJ2-3; a possible D gene is TRBD1 (5 bases). Germline assignment: CDR1 KGHSH and CDR2 LQKENI. CDR3 length: 15 amino acids. Trimming cost V 0 bases and J 7 bases, with 14 bases left between them.

J is TRBJ1-2 and V is TRBV18, with a weak D call TRBD1 (5 bases). This CDR3 spans 12 amino acids. CDR1 KGHSH and CDR2 LQKENI come from the germline V gene. With 5 bases removed from V and 8 bases from J, the gap between germline ends came to 12 bases. CDR3 nucleotides: TGTGCCAGCTCAGAGGTCCAGGGCGGCTACACCTTC. Protein sequence: CASSEVQGGYTF.

The gene calls are TRBV5-5 and TRBJ1-1, with D unclear. CDR3 length: 14 residues. V was cut by 3 bases and J by 9 bases, with 18 bases left in between. CDR1 and CDR2 (germline): SGHKS, YYEKEE (reference sequence). The CDR3 sequence: CASSSPARERKAFF. CDR3 DNA: TGTGCCAGCAGCTCACCAGCCCGGGAGAGGAAAGCTTTCTTT.

V is TRBV24-1 and J is TRBJ1-6; the D gene is possibly TRBD1 (5 bases). Germline CDR1 reads KGHDR; CDR2 reads SFDVKD. V was shortened by 3 bases and J by 13 bases, with 9 bases between the two germline ends. The CDR3 is 12 residues long. This chain's CDR3 is CATSDRGLPLHF. Written as DNA, the CDR3 is TGTGCCACCAGTGATCGGGGGTTGCCCCTCCACTTT.

This chain uses TRBV2 with TRBJ1-5; possibly TRBD1 for D (5 bases). V lost 4 bases and J lost 7, with 17 bases in between. The germline gives CDR1 SNHLY, CDR2 FYNNEI. The CDR3 is 15 residues long. The CDR3 DNA sequence: TGTGCCAGCAGTGTCCCCGGGCCAAGGACACAGCCCCAGCATTTT. Protein sequence: CASSVPGPRTQPQHF. Variable domain in full (rest from reference TRBV2 and TRBJ1-5): EPEVTQTPSHQVTQMGQEVILRCVPISNHLYFYWYRQILGQKVEFLVSFYNNEISEKSEIFDDQFSVERPDGSNFTLKIRSTKLEDSAMYFCASSVPGPRTQPQHFGDGTRLSIL.

The CDR3 DNA sequence: TGTGCCAGCAGCAGGGACAGGGGGCAAGGCTACACCTTC. Residues: CASSRDRGQGYTF. The chain carries TRBV6-5 and TRBJ1-2; 12 bases are a match to TRBD1. The CDR3 runs to 13 residues. Germline V lookup: CDR1 MNHEY, CDR2 SVGAGI. J gave up 8 bases and V 6 bases, and 4 bases lay outside the gene matches.

The V and J genes are TRBV7-9 and TRBJ1-2; 8 nucleotides match TRBD1. Germline CDR1 and CDR2: SEHNR and FQNEAQ (reference sequence). The CDR3 is 16 amino acids. J lost 4 bases, V lost 5 bases, and 12 bases had no gene match. The CDR3 region is CASSQGGRGRGYGYTF. CDR3 coding DNA: TGTGCCAGCAGCCAGGGGGGCAGGGGGCGCGGCTATGGCTACACCTTC.

This clone was found once. V usage is TRBV4-1 and J usage is TRBJ2-1, with a tentative D call TRBD2 (6 bases). Germline V CDR1 and CDR2: MGHRA, YSYEKL. With 3 bases removed from V and 9 bases from J, the gap between germline ends came to 12 bases. CDR3 length: 13 residues. The CDR3 coding sequence is TGCGCCAGCAGCCATGGGACGGAGGGTGAGCAGTTCTTC. Translation gives CASSHGTEGEQFF.

The chain carries TRBV11-3 and TRBJ2-5; TRBD1 is a possible D gene (5 bases). V was pared by 5 bases and J by 4 bases, with 11 bases between. In germline, CDR1 is SGHNT, CDR2 YENEEA. The CDR3 loop spans 13 amino acids. The CDR3 protein is CASSPRRGETQYF. In nucleotides, the CDR3 is TGTGCCAGCAGCCCTCGAAGGGGAGAGACCCAGTACTTC.

V gene TRBV11-2 combines with J gene TRBJ1-2, with TRBD1 matching 7 bases. This CDR3 has 14 amino acids. Germline V gene data show CDR1 as SGHAT and CDR2 as FQNNGV. V shed 2 bases, J shed 6 bases, and the junction held 6 bases outside the gene matches. CDR3 sequence: CASSLFTGDNGYTF. The CDR3, as DNA: TGTGCCAGCAGCTTATTTACAGGGGATAATGGCTACACCTTC. Complete variable domain (other parts from reference TRBV11-2 and TRBJ1-2): EAGVAQSPRYKIIEKRQSVAFWCNPISGHATLYWYQQILGQGPKLLIQFQNNGVVDDSQLPKDRFSAERLKGVDSTLKIQPAKLEDSAVYLCASSLFTGDNGYTFGSGTRLTVV.

This rearrangement joins TRBV6-1 to TRBJ2-1, with TRBD2 matching 11 bases. V lost 0 bases to trimming and J lost 5 bases; unmatched junction nucleotides: 6. Germline V gene sequence: CDR1 MNHNS, CDR2 SASEGT. This CDR3 comprises 17 residues. The CDR3: CASSEALTSGTHNEQFF. The CDR3 DNA sequence: TGTGCCAGCAGTGAAGCGTTGACTAGCGGGACTCACAATGAGCAGTTCTTC.

This rearrangement joins TRBV5-1 to TRBJ2-1; the match to TRBD2 covers 9 bases. Germline-derived CDR1 and CDR2 are SGHRS and YFSETQ. This CDR3 contains 17 residues. The ends lost 5 bases at V and 0 bases at J; junction bases unmatched: 9. CDR3 protein: CASSPAFSGSSYNEQFF. For the CDR3, the DNA is TGCGCCAGCAGTCCCGCCTTTAGCGGGAGCTCCTACAATGAGCAGTTCTTC.

This clone appeared a single time. The chain combines TRBV27 with TRBJ2-2; TRBD1 agrees at 8 bases. Losses at the gene ends were 6 bases for V and 1 base for J; bases not matched to a gene: 7. The CDR3 totals 16 residues. Germline CDR1 MNHEY, CDR2 SMNVEV (reference sequence). CDR3: CASSLTGDWNTGELFF. As DNA, the CDR3 is TGTGCCAGCAGCTTGACAGGGGACTGGAACACCGGGGAGCTGTTTTTT.

This sequence joins TRBV5-1 and TRBJ2-2; D is unclear. This CDR3 has 15 residues. Looked up from germline, CDR1 is SGHRS and CDR2 is YFSETQ. Trimming shortened V by 3 bases and J by 3 bases, and 12 bases separated the two germline ends. CDR3 sequence (DNA): TGCGCCAGCAGCTCCGTCGACTCGTACACCGGGGAGCTGTTTTTT. Translation: CASSSVDSYTGELFF.

This rearrangement joins TRBV27 to TRBJ2-4, with TRBD1 matching 7 bases. The CDR3 is made up of 17 amino acids. The germline gives CDR1 MNHEY, CDR2 SMNVEV (reference sequence). V was pared by 5 bases and J by 3 bases, with 13 bases of the junction left unmatched. The CDR3 nucleotides are TGTGCCAGCAGTACCATAGGGACAGCTTATCTCAAAAACATTCAGTACTTC. Translating gives CASSTIGTAYLKNIQYF.

This clone appeared a single time. The chain links TRBV18 to TRBJ2-1; 10 bases agree with TRBD2. V dropped 3 bases and J dropped 7; count of bases not matched to a gene: 15. The length of the CDR3 is 18 residues. The germline V gene has CDR1 KGHSH and CDR2 LQKENI. The CDR3 DNA sequence: TGTGCCAGCTCACCCGGACAGGGAGGCAGCGGGAGGGCTAATGAGCAGTTCTTC. Translated, it gives CASSPGQGGSGRANEQFF.